Listed below are T cell receptor beta chains from one sample, sequenced in a study of CD8 T cells in ankylosing spondylitis. One entry per CDR3 protein results from TCRdb running MiXCR on the 5' RACE reads. This table has 200,000 to 250,000 distinct CDR3 sequences, approximately 20% appearing once. The specimen was blood, either unsorted or a sorted T cell fraction (not recorded which). The receptors derive from a male donor with ankylosing spondylitis. CDR3s include the opening cysteine and the closing phenylalanine or tryptophan. A D gene is named only where the DNA matches it firmly. Clone size, where shown, is once, few, many, or a class for clones that have expanded.

CDR3 length: 16; D gene: -; clone size: -; J gene: TRBJ2-5; V gene: TRBV3-1; CDR3 protein: CASSQEVVRGQETQYF; CDR3 DNA: TGTGCCAGCAGCCAAGAGGTTGTCCGCGGGCAAGAGACCCAGTACTTC
CDR3 length: 17; D gene: -; clone size: -; J gene: TRBJ2-1; V gene: TRBV7-2; CDR3 protein: CASSLVGLASSYNEQFF; CDR3 DNA: TGTGCCAGCAGCTTAGTGGGCCTGGCGAGCTCCTACAATGAGCAGTTCTTC
CDR3 length: 15; D gene: TRBD2; clone size: -; J gene: TRBJ2-1; V gene: TRBV7-2; CDR3 protein: CASSYPGTSNYEQFF; CDR3 DNA: TGTGCCAGCAGCTACCCCGGGACTAGCAACTATGAGCAGTTCTTC
CDR3 length: 14; D gene: TRBD2; clone size: -; J gene: TRBJ2-2; V gene: TRBV12-3/TRBV12-4; CDR3 protein: CASSLGLAPGELFF; CDR3 DNA: TGTGCCAGCAGTTTAGGACTAGCACCCGGGGAGCTGTTTTTT
CDR3 length: 13; D gene: -; clone size: few; J gene: TRBJ1-2; V gene: TRBV7-8; CDR3 protein: CASSFGISFGYTF; CDR3 DNA: TGTGCCAGCAGCTTTGGGATTTCATTTGGCTACACCTTC
CDR3 length: 17; D gene: TRBD2; clone size: -; J gene: TRBJ2-3; V gene: TRBV7-9; CDR3 protein: CASSLTSGGYPPDTQYF; CDR3 DNA: TGTGCCAGCAGCTTAACAAGCGGGGGTTATCCCCCAGATACGCAGTATTTT
CDR3 length: 15; D gene: TRBD1; clone size: many; J gene: TRBJ2-1; V gene: TRBV12-3/TRBV12-4; CDR3 protein: CASSSRTGVYNEQFF; CDR3 DNA: TGTGCCAGCAGCTCCAGGACAGGGGTGTACAATGAGCAGTTCTTC
CDR3 length: 13; D gene: TRBD1; clone size: -; J gene: TRBJ1-1; V gene: TRBV19; CDR3 protein: CASRTGEYTEAFF; CDR3 DNA: TGTGCCAGTCGGACAGGGGAATACACTGAAGCTTTCTTT
CDR3 length: 15; D gene: TRBD2; clone size: -; J gene: TRBJ2-3; V gene: TRBV9; CDR3 protein: CASSESSGSTDTQYF; CDR3 DNA: TGTGCCAGCAGCGAAAGTAGCGGGAGCACAGATACGCAGTATTTT
CDR3 length: 17; D gene: TRBD2; clone size: few; J gene: TRBJ2-7; V gene: TRBV5-1; CDR3 protein: CASSMGLAGGRSYEQYF; CDR3 DNA: TGCGCCAGCAGCATGGGACTAGCGGGGGGACGTTCCTACGAGCAGTACTTC
CDR3 length: 13; D gene: -; clone size: many; J gene: TRBJ1-2; V gene: TRBV29-1; CDR3 protein: CSVDVSGAYGYTF; CDR3 DNA: TGCAGCGTTGATGTGTCAGGTGCCTATGGCTACACCTTC
CDR3 length: 15; D gene: -; clone size: few; J gene: TRBJ2-7; V gene: TRBV2; CDR3 protein: CASSTMTVGAYEQYF; CDR3 DNA: TGTGCCAGCAGCACAATGACAGTGGGCGCCTACGAGCAGTACTTC
CDR3 length: 14; D gene: TRBD2; clone size: -; J gene: TRBJ2-3; V gene: TRBV29-1; CDR3 protein: CSVDAGVGTDTQYF; CDR3 DNA: TGCAGCGTTGACGCGGGGGTGGGGACAGATACGCAGTATTTT
CDR3 length: 12; D gene: -; clone size: few; J gene: TRBJ1-1; V gene: TRBV30; CDR3 protein: CAWSGGDTEAFF; CDR3 DNA: TGTGCCTGGAGTGGGGGAGACACTGAAGCTTTCTTT
CDR3 length: 15; D gene: -; clone size: -; J gene: TRBJ1-1; V gene: TRBV3-1; CDR3 protein: CASSLTQGQNTEAFF; CDR3 DNA: TGTGCCAGCAGCCTGACGCAGGGGCAGAACACTGAAGCTTTCTTT
CDR3 length: 17; D gene: -; clone size: many; J gene: TRBJ2-2; V gene: TRBV29-1; CDR3 protein: CSVEEEGQGVSTGELFF; CDR3 DNA: TGCAGCGTTGAGGAGGAGGGGCAGGGGGTGAGCACCGGGGAGCTGTTTTTT
CDR3 length: 15; D gene: -; clone size: -; J gene: TRBJ1-1; V gene: TRBV18; CDR3 protein: CASSPSGERNTEAFF; CDR3 DNA: TGTGCCAGCTCCCCCTCGGGGGAGAGGAACACTGAAGCTTTCTTT
CDR3 length: 13; D gene: -; clone size: many; J gene: TRBJ2-7; V gene: TRBV29-1; CDR3 protein: CSITSTRTYEQYF; CDR3 DNA: TGCAGCATCACATCGACGCGGACCTACGAGCAGTACTTC
CDR3 length: 15; D gene: -; clone size: few; J gene: TRBJ1-1; V gene: TRBV4-3; CDR3 protein: CASSQDLPGSTEAFF; CDR3 DNA: TGCGCCAGCAGCCAAGATCTCCCAGGCAGCACTGAAGCTTTCTTT
CDR3 length: 15; D gene: -; clone size: -; J gene: TRBJ2-3; V gene: TRBV4-1; CDR3 protein: CASSQDPVSTDTQYF; CDR3 DNA: TGCGCCAGCAGCCAAGACCCCGTAAGCACAGATACGCAGTATTTT
CDR3 length: 15; D gene: TRBD1; clone size: -; J gene: TRBJ2-1; V gene: TRBV19; CDR3 protein: CASSIRAGGSNEQFF; CDR3 DNA: TGTGCCAGTAGTATCCGGGCAGGGGGATCGAATGAGCAGTTCTTC
CDR3 length: 15; D gene: TRBD1; clone size: -; J gene: TRBJ2-1; V gene: TRBV24-1; CDR3 protein: CATSDLGQGHGEQFF; CDR3 DNA: TGTGCCACCAGTGACCTCGGACAGGGGCATGGGGAGCAGTTCTTC
CDR3 length: 14; D gene: -; clone size: -; J gene: TRBJ2-1; V gene: TRBV5-1; CDR3 protein: CASSSRSSYNEQFF; CDR3 DNA: TGCGCCAGCAGCTCCCGGAGCTCCTACAATGAGCAGTTCTTC
CDR3 length: 15; D gene: TRBD1; clone size: few; J gene: TRBJ2-5; V gene: TRBV5-1; CDR3 protein: CASSLGQGWQETQYF; CDR3 DNA: TGCGCCAGCAGCCTCGGACAGGGGTGGCAAGAGACCCAGTACTTC
CDR3 length: 13; D gene: -; clone size: -; J gene: TRBJ1-5; V gene: TRBV24-1; CDR3 protein: CATQKGHNQPQHF; CDR3 DNA: TGTGCCACCCAAAAAGGCCACAATCAGCCCCAGCATTTT
CDR3 length: 15; D gene: -; clone size: -; J gene: TRBJ1-2; V gene: TRBV3-1; CDR3 protein: CASSQDNSEPYSYTF; CDR3 DNA: TGTGCCAGCAGCCAAGATAACAGCGAACCCTACAGCTACACCTTC
CDR3 length: 12; D gene: -; clone size: few; J gene: TRBJ2-1; V gene: TRBV20-1; CDR3 protein: CSASSDYNEQFF; CDR3 DNA: TGCAGTGCTAGTTCCGACTACAATGAGCAGTTCTTC
CDR3 length: 11; D gene: -; clone size: -; J gene: TRBJ1-1; V gene: TRBV29-1; CDR3 protein: CSGQGNTEAFF; CDR3 DNA: TGCAGCGGGCAAGGGAACACTGAAGCTTTCTTT
CDR3 length: 13; D gene: -; clone size: -; J gene: TRBJ2-3; V gene: TRBV14; CDR3 protein: CASSHGLSDTQYF; CDR3 DNA: TGTGCCAGCAGCCACGGGTTAAGTGATACGCAGTATTTT
CDR3 length: 15; D gene: TRBD1; clone size: -; J gene: TRBJ1-4; V gene: TRBV13; CDR3 protein: CASSPPDRGAEKLFF; CDR3 DNA: TGTGCCAGCAGCCCCCCTGACAGGGGGGCTGAAAAACTGTTTTTT
CDR3 length: 17; D gene: TRBD2; clone size: -; J gene: TRBJ2-3; V gene: TRBV7-6; CDR3 protein: CASSLVGGRGNTDTQYF; CDR3 DNA: TGTGCCAGCAGCTTAGTAGGCGGGAGGGGAAACACAGATACGCAGTATTTT
CDR3 length: 14; D gene: -; clone size: -; J gene: TRBJ2-7; V gene: TRBV10-3; CDR3 protein: CAISQAGQSYEQYF; CDR3 DNA: TGTGCCATCAGCCAGGCGGGGCAATCCTACGAGCAGTACTTC
CDR3 length: 13; D gene: TRBD1; clone size: -; J gene: TRBJ2-1; V gene: TRBV4-1; CDR3 protein: CASSQATGDEQFF; CDR3 DNA: TGCGCCAGCAGCCAAGCGACAGGGGATGAGCAGTTCTTC
CDR3 length: 19; D gene: TRBD2; clone size: few; J gene: TRBJ2-1; V gene: TRBV7-6; CDR3 protein: CASSLVGTSGSFRVDEQFF; CDR3 DNA: TGTGCCAGCAGCTTAGTCGGGACTAGCGGGTCCTTCAGGGTTGATGAGCAGTTCTTC
CDR3 length: 18; D gene: TRBD2; clone size: -; J gene: TRBJ2-7; V gene: TRBV11-1; CDR3 protein: CASSSQIESGTSSYEQYF; CDR3 DNA: TGTGCCAGCAGCTCTCAAATCGAAAGCGGGACTTCCTCCTACGAGCAGTACTTC
CDR3 length: 14; D gene: TRBD2; clone size: -; J gene: TRBJ2-7; V gene: TRBV20-1; CDR3 protein: CSARDWTSGYEQYF; CDR3 DNA: TGCAGTGCTAGAGATTGGACTAGCGGCTACGAGCAGTACTTC
CDR3 length: 13; D gene: -; clone size: -; J gene: TRBJ2-2; V gene: TRBV9; CDR3 protein: CASSVDLTGELFF; CDR3 DNA: TGTGCCAGCAGCGTAGACTTAACCGGGGAGCTGTTTTTT
CDR3 length: 15; D gene: -; clone size: few; J gene: TRBJ2-2; V gene: TRBV6-2/TRBV6-3; CDR3 protein: CASRMAAGEAGELFF; CDR3 DNA: TGTGCCAGCCGGATGGCGGCAGGGGAAGCCGGGGAGCTGTTTTTT
CDR3 length: 15; D gene: -; clone size: many; J gene: TRBJ2-7; V gene: TRBV9; CDR3 protein: CASSVGDSTTYEQYF; CDR3 DNA: TGTGCCAGCAGCGTAGGGGACTCGACCACCTACGAGCAGTACTTC
CDR3 length: 14; D gene: TRBD1; clone size: -; J gene: TRBJ1-1; V gene: TRBV12-3/TRBV12-4; CDR3 protein: CASRGTGGKTEAFF; CDR3 DNA: TGTGCCAGCAGGGGAACAGGGGGCAAGACTGAAGCTTTCTTT
CDR3 length: 16; D gene: -; clone size: -; J gene: TRBJ2-5; V gene: TRBV5-4; CDR3 protein: CASSLTVNSPEETQYF; CDR3 DNA: TGTGCCAGCAGCTTGACAGTCAATTCGCCGGAAGAGACCCAGTACTTC
CDR3 length: 16; D gene: TRBD1; clone size: few; J gene: TRBJ2-4; V gene: TRBV12-3/TRBV12-4; CDR3 protein: CASSPPDRDAQNIQYF; CDR3 DNA: TGTGCCAGCAGCCCTCCAGACAGGGACGCCCAAAACATTCAGTACTTC
CDR3 length: 16; D gene: TRBD2; clone size: -; J gene: TRBJ2-7; V gene: TRBV14; CDR3 protein: CASSQGGLAGLNEQYF; CDR3 DNA: TGTGCCAGCAGCCAAGGGGGACTAGCGGGGCTAAACGAGCAGTACTTC
CDR3 length: 16; D gene: TRBD1; clone size: few; J gene: TRBJ2-1; V gene: TRBV4-1; CDR3 protein: CASSHPGTGGFGEQFF; CDR3 DNA: TGCGCCAGCAGCCACCCCGGGACAGGGGGTTTCGGTGAGCAGTTCTTC
CDR3 length: 16; D gene: -; clone size: -; J gene: TRBJ2-7; V gene: TRBV5-6; CDR3 protein: CASSGNLADSSYEQYF; CDR3 DNA: TGTGCCAGCAGCGGTAACTTGGCGGATAGCTCCTACGAGCAGTACTTC
CDR3 length: 16; D gene: TRBD1; clone size: few; J gene: TRBJ2-5; V gene: TRBV12-3/TRBV12-4; CDR3 protein: CASSPRGQGAGETQYF; CDR3 DNA: TGTGCCAGCAGTCCCCGGGGACAGGGGGCCGGGGAGACCCAGTACTTC
CDR3 length: 18; D gene: -; clone size: few; J gene: TRBJ2-2; V gene: TRBV6-5; CDR3 protein: CASSSYPGPSSYTGELFF; CDR3 DNA: TGTGCCAGCAGTTCCTACCCGGGACCATCGAGCTACACCGGGGAGCTGTTTTTT
CDR3 length: 13; D gene: TRBD1; clone size: many; J gene: TRBJ2-3; V gene: TRBV29-1; CDR3 protein: CSGTGASTDTQYF; CDR3 DNA: TGCAGTGGGACAGGGGCTAGCACAGATACGCAGTATTTT
CDR3 length: 16; D gene: -; clone size: few; J gene: TRBJ2-1; V gene: TRBV4-3; CDR3 protein: CASSQDVDLGYNEQFF; CDR3 DNA: TGCGCCAGCAGCCAAGATGTTGATCTTGGCTACAATGAGCAGTTCTTC
CDR3 length: 15; D gene: -; clone size: -; J gene: TRBJ2-5; V gene: TRBV27; CDR3 protein: CASSLSESLQETQYF; CDR3 DNA: TGTGCCAGCAGTTTATCGGAGTCACTACAAGAGACCCAGTACTTC
CDR3 length: 16; D gene: -; clone size: few; J gene: TRBJ2-1; V gene: TRBV4-1; CDR3 protein: CASSPIDTGIYTEQFF; CDR3 DNA: TGCGCCAGCAGCCCGATAGATACAGGGATTTACACTGAGCAGTTCTTC
CDR3 length: 14; D gene: -; clone size: -; J gene: TRBJ2-7; V gene: TRBV7-9; CDR3 protein: CASSTRDTAYEQYF; CDR3 DNA: TGTGCCAGCAGCACCCGGGACACAGCCTACGAGCAGTACTTC